The clone carrying this T cell receptor (beta chain) was detected only a few times. Antigen: not known. This specimen belongs to a study of cytomegalovirus exposure and HLA in healthy donors. Study-wide points: The number of N-insertions in an Asian-associated ancestry cluster was reportedly below the roughly 620-donor mean in a later analysis.

Use of 60 Vbeta and 13 Jbeta primers characterized the PCR. Authors' data handling: Later analysis identified roughly 82 million unique TCR beta chains, roughly 11 million shared. Some clones are missing from TCRdb's copy, which holds only in-frame ones; the method was immunoSEQ multiplex PCR. Clone size and V and J calls were adopted from that table, with D and trimming inferred from the DNA. The sample carries 150,000 to 200,000 clones, just over 75% recorded once. There are 15 residues in the CDR3. CDR1 is SGDLS and CDR2 is YYNGEE in the germline V gene. The V and J ends lost 0 bases and 1 base respectively, with 10 bases between them.

This sequence was found in a woman aged 55 to 70 in good health and CMV-seropositive. Sequencing input: PBMCs. This rearrangement joins TRBV9 to TRBJ1-1, with D maybe TRBD1 (5 bases). CDR3 in amino acids: CASSVGGAGNTEAFF. The CDR3 DNA reads TGTGCCAGCAGCGTAGGGGGCGCAGGGAACACTGAAGCTTTCTTT.